The 11 T cell receptor beta chains listed next were all sequenced from one sample in a study of PD-L1 blockade in urothelial cancer. Only in-frame clones appear in the TCRdb table, and some are missing; sequencing was by immunoSEQ multiplex PCR. This table holds roughly 100,000 clones, less than 85% found once. The time point is: peripheral blood 6 weeks after treatment start. Sequenced material: PBMCs, taken around atezolizumab (anti-PD-L1) treatment. The receptors come from a man between 65 and 79 years old with urothelial cancer.

The chain employs TRBV28 and TRBJ2-1; possible D gene TRBD2, 6 bases. Germline CDR1 MDHEN, CDR2 SYDVKM. The CDR3 consists of 13 residues. Between the trimmed V and J ends, which lost 6 bases and 8 bases, there was a span of 14 bases. The CDR3 region has the DNA TGTGCCAGCAGCGGGACTCCGAGGGATGAGCAGTTCTTC. Residues: CASSGTPRDEQFF.

The V and J genes are TRBV2 and TRBJ1-5, with a tentative D call TRBD1 (5 bases). The CDR3 consists of 13 residues. Trimming stripped 1 base from V and 7 bases from J, with 8 bases between. Per germline, CDR1 SNHLY and CDR2 FYNNEI. The CDR3 spells CASSEEGQQPQHF. CDR3 DNA: TGTGCCAGCAGTGAAGAAGGACAACAGCCCCAGCATTTT.

The chain has TRBV9 and TRBJ2-1; 10 positions agree with TRBD2. There are 15 residues in the CDR3. V was pared by 0 bases and J by 6 bases, with 3 bases of the junction left unmatched. Germline CDR1 reads SGDLS; CDR2 reads YYNGEE. CDR3 in amino acids: CASSVAPSGSNEQFF. DNA for the CDR3: TGTGCCAGCAGCGTAGCGCCTAGCGGGAGCAATGAGCAGTTCTTC.

V gene TRBV27 combines with J gene TRBJ2-1; TRBD2 aligns across 10 bases. The CDR3 is made up of 19 amino acids. The trim removed 5 bases at V and 8 bases at J, leaving 21 bases unmatched. Germline assignment: CDR1 MNHEY and CDR2 SMNVEV (reference sequence). CDR3 nucleotide sequence: TGTGCCAGCAGTAGGGGGGTGGTCGGGGTACTAGCGGGGAATCATGAGCAGTTCTTC. Its translation: CASSRGVVGVLAGNHEQFF.

A remark on this clone: The junction and the germline gene differ at one end; a read error may be behind it. The chain carries TRBV2 and TRBJ2-4, with D perhaps matching TRBD1 (6 bases). The CDR3 has 14 residues. Per the germline V gene, CDR1 is SNHLY and CDR2 is FYNNEI. The CDR3 coding sequence is TGTGCCAGCAGCGAAGACAGGACCAAAAACATTCAGTACTTC. It is translated as CASSEDRTKNIQYF.

This clone was seen a handful of times. This chain links TRBV11-2 with TRBJ2-3; 8 bases are shared with TRBD1. The CDR3 totals 14 residues. CDR1 is SGHAT, CDR2 FQNNGV, per germline. V was clipped by 7 bases and J by 4 bases; unmatched bases: 7. DNA for the CDR3: TGTGCCAGCACCCCCCCAGGGGGCGCAGATACGCAGTATTTT. It encodes CASTPPGGADTQYF.

The V and J genes are TRBV19 and TRBJ1-4, with TRBD1 as a possible D gene (5 bases). The germline gives CDR1 LNHDA, CDR2 SQIVND (reference sequence). This CDR3 spans 14 amino acids. The germline V and J ends were trimmed by 5 bases and 7 bases, with 14 bases remaining between them. The CDR3 protein is CASSGGAGPEKLFF. The CDR3 nucleotides are TGTGCCAGTAGTGGAGGGGCAGGACCTGAAAAACTGTTTTTT.

This chain links TRBV7-9 with TRBJ2-5; 9 nucleotides match TRBD2. The length of the CDR3 is 15 residues. V was clipped by 3 bases and J by 2 bases; unmatched bases: 4. Germline V gives CDR1 SEHNR, CDR2 FQNEAQ (reference sequence). The CDR3 DNA reads TGTGCCAGCAGCTTGTCTCTAGCGGGGCAAGAGACCCAGTACTTC. It is translated as CASSLSLAGQETQYF.

V is TRBV7-2 and J is TRBJ2-1; TRBD1 matches 12 bases. Germline CDR1 SGHTA, CDR2 FQGNSA. The CDR3 contains 17 residues. With 1 base clipped from V and 10 bases from J, the junction kept 11 bases outside the gene matches. The CDR3 nucleotides are TGTGCCAGCAGCTTAGATCGGCGGGGGACAGGGGGCGTGGAGCAGTTCTTC. It codes for CASSLDRRGTGGVEQFF.

V and J are TRBV5-6 and TRBJ2-1; weak D call: TRBD2 (6 bases). CDR1 SGHDT and CDR2 YYEEEE come from the germline V gene. Deletions cut 4 bases from V and 7 bases from J, with 18 bases between. CDR3 length: 15 residues. The CDR3 DNA reads TGTGCCAGCAGCCCCGACCCGGGACTTACAAATGAGCAGTTCTTC. It codes for CASSPDPGLTNEQFF.

The chain couples TRBV6-6 to TRBJ2-3; TRBD2 matches at 10 bases. Germline V gene sequence: CDR1 MNHNY, CDR2 SVGAGI (reference sequence). Unmatched junction bases numbered 10, after V lost 7 bases and J lost 3 bases. The CDR3 runs to 16 residues. This chain's CDR3 is CASINTGTSATDTQYF. The DNA of the CDR3 is TGTGCCAGCATAAACACCGGGACTAGCGCAACAGATACGCAGTATTTT.